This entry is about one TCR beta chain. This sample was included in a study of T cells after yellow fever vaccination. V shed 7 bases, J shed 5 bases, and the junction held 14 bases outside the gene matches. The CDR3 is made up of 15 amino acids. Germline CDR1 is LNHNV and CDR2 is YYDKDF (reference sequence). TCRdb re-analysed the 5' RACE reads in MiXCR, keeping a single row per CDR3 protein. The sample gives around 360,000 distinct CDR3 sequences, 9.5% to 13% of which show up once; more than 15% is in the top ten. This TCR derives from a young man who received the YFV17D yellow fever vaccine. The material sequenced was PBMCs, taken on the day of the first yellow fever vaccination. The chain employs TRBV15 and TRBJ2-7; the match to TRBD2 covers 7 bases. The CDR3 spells CATTAQRGGHHEQYF. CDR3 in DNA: TGTGCCACCACCGCGCAAAGGGGAGGGCACCACGAGCAGTACTTC.